The 10 T cell receptor beta chains listed next were all sequenced from one sample in a study of blood T cells in healthy people across ages. The authors ran a second PCR of 7 to 11 cycles using a sample-barcoded 5' primer and a J-beta primer mix. TCRdb recomputed calls from the 5' RACE reads with MiXCR, one row per CDR3 protein. The data hold 700,000 to 950,000 distinct CDR3 sequences, with roughly 47% observed a single time. The sequenced sample was blood. The receptors stem from a woman in her fifties or sixties in good health.

J is TRBJ2-3 and V is TRBV9; D gene uncertain. The ends were cut back, 3 bases at V and 11 bases at J, with 16 bases in the middle. The CDR3 runs to 13 residues. Germline CDR1 SGDLS, CDR2 YYNGEE. This CDR3 reads CASSGEAAPKQYF. In nucleotides, the CDR3 is TGTGCCAGCAGCGGAGAGGCGGCCCCCAAGCAGTATTTT.

J is TRBJ2-5 and V is TRBV7-3; perhaps TRBD1 as D (5 bases). TRBJ2-7 explains the end of the DNA better; the J call may be wrong. The CDR3 is 13 amino acids. Germline V gene data show CDR1 as SGHTA and CDR2 as FQGTGA. The chain's CDR3 is CASSRGGPDEQYF. The CDR3 coding sequence is TGTGCCAGCAGCAGGGGCGGCCCCGACGAGCAGTACTTC.

The V gene is TRBV6-5, the J gene TRBJ1-1; the match to TRBD1 covers 9 bases. Germline V gene sequence: CDR1 MNHEY, CDR2 SVGAGI. The CDR3 is 13 residues long. V lost 6 bases and J lost 5; bases outside the gene matches: 4. CDR3 residues: CASRGQGRTEAFF. The CDR3 DNA is TGTGCCAGCAGGGGACAGGGACGTACTGAAGCTTTCTTT.

The chain employs TRBV9 and TRBJ2-3; D is unclear. The V end lost 3 bases, the J end lost 3 bases, and 5 bases lay between the germline ends. The CDR3 contains 12 residues. Germline V gives CDR1 SGDLS, CDR2 YYNGEE. The CDR3: CASSAETDTQYF. CDR3 nucleotides: TGTGCCAGCAGCGCGGAGACAGATACGCAGTATTTT.

The chain couples TRBV29-1 to TRBJ2-7; D is possibly TRBD1 or TRBD2 (7 bases each). Trimming took off 6 bases at V and 2 bases at J, with 14 bases between the two ends. Germline CDR1 is SQVTM and CDR2 is ANQGSEA. This CDR3 is 13 amino acids long. Written as DNA, the CDR3 is TGCAGCGTAGCGGGACAGACCCCCTACGAGCAGTACTTC. Its protein product is CSVAGQTPYEQYF.

This chain links TRBV6-1 with TRBJ2-6; D is tentatively TRBD1 or TRBD2 (5 bases each). Germline CDR1 is MNHNS and CDR2 is SASEGT. Trimming removed 6 bases at V and 2 bases at J, with 11 bases between. The CDR3 totals 15 residues. CDR3 in amino acids: CASRGDSTGANVLTF. The CDR3 coding sequence is TGTGCCAGCAGGGGAGACAGTACTGGGGCCAACGTCCTGACTTTC.

The chain joins TRBV20-1 to TRBJ2-7; 9 positions match TRBD2. Germline V lookup: CDR1 DFQATT, CDR2 SNEGSKA (reference sequence). The CDR3 is made up of 15 amino acids. V was pared by 1 base and J by 4 bases, with 8 bases of the junction left unmatched. The CDR3 spells CSARGLAGEAYEQYF. The CDR3 bases are TGCAGTGCTAGAGGATTAGCGGGAGAGGCGTACGAGCAGTACTTC.

This clonotype was observed a handful of times. The V call is TRBV20-1, the J call TRBJ1-2; 7 bases are a match to TRBD1. The ends lost 3 bases at V and 5 bases at J; junction bases unmatched: 6. The CDR3 is 13 amino acids. Germline CDR1 DFQATT, CDR2 SNEGSKA (reference sequence). The CDR3 protein is CSASWAGGYGYTF. The CDR3 DNA sequence: TGCAGTGCTAGTTGGGCAGGGGGGTATGGCTACACCTTC.

The chain combines TRBV4-3 with TRBJ1-6; 10 nucleotides line up with TRBD1. The germline CDR1 and CDR2 sequences are LGHNA and YSLEER. V lost 4 bases, J lost 13 bases, and 4 bases stayed unmatched. The CDR3 is made up of 13 amino acids. The CDR3 here is CASSPTGGNPLHF. The CDR3 DNA follows: TGCGCCAGCAGCCCGACAGGGGGCAACCCCCTCCACTTT.

This clonotype has at least ten counts. For the CDR3, the DNA is TGTGCCAGCAGCTTTGGCGGGAGAGGTGAGCAGTTCTTC. Protein sequence: CASSFGGRGEQFF. The V call is TRBV11-1, the J call TRBJ2-1; 7 bases agree with TRBD2. Trimming took 3 bases from V and 9 from J; bases not matched to a gene: 5. The CDR3 length is 13 residues. CDR1 SGHAT and CDR2 FQDESV come from the germline V gene (reference sequence). Filled out from reference TRBV11-1 and TRBJ2-1, the complete variable domain reads EAEVAQSPRYKITEKSQAVAFWCDPISGHATLYWYRQILGQGPELLVQFQDESVVDDSQLPKDRFSAERLKGVDSTLKIQPAELGDSAMYLCASSFGGRGEQFFGPGTRLTVL.